Each of the 18 T cell receptor beta chains below was sequenced from the same sample in a study of monozygotic twins with inflammatory bowel disease. TCRdb re-called the 5' RACE reads and gives one entry per CDR3 protein, without DNA. The sample has fewer than 350,000 distinct CDR3 sequences, and its top ten clones hold around 2%. Sequencing was done on a sample of blood. Source of these receptors: a human donor with ulcerative colitis or Crohn's disease, or a healthy co-twin of an affected twin (not recorded which).

This chain joins TRBV7-6 and TRBJ2-3; TCRdb reports TRBD1, a call that lacks DNA to check it against. This CDR3 has 15 amino acids. Germline values: CDR1 SGHVS, CDR2 FNYEAQ. CDR3 region: CASSLVQGGMDTQYF.

The chain carries TRBV20-1 and TRBJ2-5; TCRdb gives TRBD2 as the D gene, but with no DNA this cannot be confirmed. Germline V gene sequence: CDR1 DFQATT, CDR2 SNEGSKA (reference sequence). CDR3 size: 13 residues. CDR3 amino acids: CSAELAVEETQYF.

This CDR3 is CAIREPGTSGYEQYF. The rearrangement links TRBV10-3 to TRBJ2-7; TCRdb names TRBD2, which stays unverified in the absence of DNA. The CDR3 runs to 15 residues. Germline V CDR1 and CDR2: ENHRY, SYGVKD.

The gene calls are TRBV7-2 and TRBJ1-5; TCRdb picks TRBD1, but there is no DNA to check that call. From germline, CDR1 is SGHTA and CDR2 FQGNSA. The CDR3 has 15 residues. The CDR3 here is CASSFRTGENQPQHF.

This sequence joins TRBV7-9 and TRBJ2-1. CDR1 SEHNR and CDR2 FQNEAQ come from the germline V gene (reference sequence). The CDR3 runs to 13 residues. The CDR3 protein is CASSLVVDNEQFF.

CDR3 region: CATATGIDGEQYF. The chain joins TRBV6-7 to TRBJ2-7; the TRBD1 assignment by TCRdb is unverifiable without DNA. TRBV6-7 is annotated as an ORF whose role is uncertain. The CDR3 runs to 13 residues.

The chain is built from TRBV20-1 and TRBJ2-1; TCRdb lists TRBD2, though no DNA is available to test this call. CDR1 is DFQATT and CDR2 is SNEGSKA in the germline V gene (reference sequence). The CDR3 sequence is 15 residues long. This chain's CDR3 is CSAQSSSGTRNEQFF.

The chain carries TRBV5-1 and TRBJ1-6; no DNA is available, so the TRBD1 call from TCRdb remains unchecked. The CDR3 runs 14 residues. CDR1 is SGHRS and CDR2 is YFSETQ in the germline V gene. Here the CDR3 reads CASSLAGGGSPLHF.

The rearrangement joins TRBV7-2 to TRBJ2-1. CDR3 size: 17 residues. Germline assignment: CDR1 SGHTA and CDR2 FQGNSA. CDR3 amino acids: CASSLGRSGSSYNEQFF.

The V and J genes are TRBV28 and TRBJ2-7; TCRdb calls TRBD1, which cannot be checked without DNA. Germline lookup yields CDR1 MDHEN and CDR2 SYDVKM. The CDR3 runs 15 residues. CDR3 sequence reads: CASSSPPTASYEQYF.

V usage is TRBV9 and J usage is TRBJ1-2; the D gene TCRdb calls, TRBD1, cannot be checked with no DNA. The CDR3 has 15 residues. Germline CDR1 SGDLS, CDR2 YYNGEE. The CDR3 loop is CASSAGDSLNYGYTF.

J is TRBJ1-2 and V is TRBV20-1; the TCRdb call, TRBD1, lacks DNA for checking. CDR1 is DFQATT and CDR2 is SNEGSKA in the germline V gene (reference sequence). This CDR3 contains 15 residues. The CDR3 region is CSASEGTGRTYGYTF.

The chain recombines TRBV11-2 with TRBJ1-2; absent DNA, TCRdb's TRBD1 call cannot be checked. The CDR3 has 15 amino acids. Germline V gene data show CDR1 as SGHAT and CDR2 as FQNNGV. CDR3 loop: CASSLRQAGNYGYTF.

The chain couples TRBV7-2 to TRBJ2-1. The CDR3 covers 12 residues. Germline CDR1 and CDR2: SGHTA and FQGNSA. CDR3 sequence reads: CASSFGWYEQFF.

The gene calls are TRBV11-2 and TRBJ2-5; as DNA is missing, the TRBD1 call by TCRdb cannot be tested. Germline V gene lookup returns CDR1 SGHAT and CDR2 FQNNGV. CDR3 length equals 17 residues. The CDR3 protein is CASSPTGSQGARETQYF. Supplemented by reference TRBV11-2 and TRBJ2-5, the full variable domain reads EAGVAQSPRYKIIEKRQSVAFWCNPISGHATLYWYQQILGQGPKLLIQFQNNGVVDDSQLPKDRFSAERLKGVDSTLKIQPAKLEDSAVYLCASSPTGSQGARETQYFGPGTRLLVL.

The chain is built from TRBV15 and TRBJ1-5; TCRdb lists TRBD1, though no DNA is available to test this call. This CDR3 comprises 15 residues. The germline V gene has CDR1 LNHNV and CDR2 YYDKDF (reference sequence). The CDR3 here is CATSRDTLRDQPQHF.

This rearrangement joins TRBV9 to TRBJ2-5. This CDR3 is 13 amino acids long. Germline CDR1 reads SGDLS; CDR2 reads YYNGEE. CDR3 sequence: CASATSVKETQYF.

The CDR3 region is CSAGGLAIDTQYF. The rearrangement joins TRBV29-1 to TRBJ2-3. CDR1 is SQVTM and CDR2 is ANQGSEA in the germline V gene. This CDR3 has 13 residues.